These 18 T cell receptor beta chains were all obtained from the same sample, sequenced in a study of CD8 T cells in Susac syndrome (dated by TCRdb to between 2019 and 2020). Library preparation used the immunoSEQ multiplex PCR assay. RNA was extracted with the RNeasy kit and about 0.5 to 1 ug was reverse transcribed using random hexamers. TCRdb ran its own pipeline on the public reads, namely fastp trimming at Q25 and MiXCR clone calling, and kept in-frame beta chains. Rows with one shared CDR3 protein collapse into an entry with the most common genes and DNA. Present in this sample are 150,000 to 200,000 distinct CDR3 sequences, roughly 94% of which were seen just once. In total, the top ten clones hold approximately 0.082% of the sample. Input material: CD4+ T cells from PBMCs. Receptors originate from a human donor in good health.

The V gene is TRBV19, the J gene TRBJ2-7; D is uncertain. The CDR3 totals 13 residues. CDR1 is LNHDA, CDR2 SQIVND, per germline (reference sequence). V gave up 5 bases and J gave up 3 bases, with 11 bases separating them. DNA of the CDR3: TGTGCCAGTAGTGAGAGGACGCTCTACGAGCAGTACTTC. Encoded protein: CASSERTLYEQYF.

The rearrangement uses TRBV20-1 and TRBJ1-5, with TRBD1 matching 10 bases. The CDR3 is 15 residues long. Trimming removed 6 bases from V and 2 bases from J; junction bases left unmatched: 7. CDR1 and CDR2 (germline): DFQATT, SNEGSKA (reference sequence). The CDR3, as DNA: TGCAGTGCCGTTGGGACAGGGGAAGGCAATCAGCCCCAGCATTTT. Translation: CSAVGTGEGNQPQHF.

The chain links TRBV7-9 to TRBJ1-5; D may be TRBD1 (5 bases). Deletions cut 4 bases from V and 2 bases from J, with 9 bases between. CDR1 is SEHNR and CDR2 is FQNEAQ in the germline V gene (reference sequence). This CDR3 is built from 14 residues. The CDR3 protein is CASSYQTGNQPQHF. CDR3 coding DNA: TGTGCCAGCAGCTACCAGACAGGCAATCAGCCCCAGCATTTT.

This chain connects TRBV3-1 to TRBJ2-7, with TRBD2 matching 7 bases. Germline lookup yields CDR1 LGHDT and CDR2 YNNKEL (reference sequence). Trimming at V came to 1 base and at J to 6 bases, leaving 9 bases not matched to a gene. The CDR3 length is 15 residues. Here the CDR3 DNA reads TGTGCCAGCAGCCAAGGGGTGCGGGAGCTTAGCGAGCAGTACTTC. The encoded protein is CASSQGVRELSEQYF.

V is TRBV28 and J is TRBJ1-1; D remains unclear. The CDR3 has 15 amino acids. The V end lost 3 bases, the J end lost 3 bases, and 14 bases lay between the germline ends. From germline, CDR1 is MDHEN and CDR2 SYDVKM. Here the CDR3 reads CASSLANNRYTEAFF. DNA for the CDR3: TGTGCCAGCAGTTTGGCAAACAATCGATACACTGAAGCTTTCTTT.

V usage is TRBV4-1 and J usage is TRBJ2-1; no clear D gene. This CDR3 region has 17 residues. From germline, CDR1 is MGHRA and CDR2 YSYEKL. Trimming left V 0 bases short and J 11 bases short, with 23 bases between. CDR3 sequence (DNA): TGCGCCAGCAGCCAAGAAGTGGCAGGACCGACCCCCCGGCAGCAGTTCTTC. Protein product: CASSQEVAGPTPRQQFF.

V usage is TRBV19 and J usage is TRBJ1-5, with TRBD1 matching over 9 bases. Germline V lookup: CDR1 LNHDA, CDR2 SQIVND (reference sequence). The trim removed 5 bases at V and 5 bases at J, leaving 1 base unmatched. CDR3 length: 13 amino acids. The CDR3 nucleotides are TGTGCCAGTAGTTGGGACAGGGATCAGCCCCAGCATTTT. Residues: CASSWDRDQPQHF.

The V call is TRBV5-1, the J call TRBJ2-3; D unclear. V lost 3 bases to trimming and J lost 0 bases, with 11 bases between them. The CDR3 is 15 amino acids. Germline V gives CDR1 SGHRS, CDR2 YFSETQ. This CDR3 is CASSYSHPSTDTQYF. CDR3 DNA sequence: TGCGCCAGCAGCTACAGCCATCCTAGCACAGATACGCAGTATTTT.

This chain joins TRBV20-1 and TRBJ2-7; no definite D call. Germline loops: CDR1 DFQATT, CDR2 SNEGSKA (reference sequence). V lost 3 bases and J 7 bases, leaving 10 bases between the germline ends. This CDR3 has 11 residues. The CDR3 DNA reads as TGCAGTGCTAGGCCCCCCTGGGAGCAGTACTTC. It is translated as CSARPPWEQYF.

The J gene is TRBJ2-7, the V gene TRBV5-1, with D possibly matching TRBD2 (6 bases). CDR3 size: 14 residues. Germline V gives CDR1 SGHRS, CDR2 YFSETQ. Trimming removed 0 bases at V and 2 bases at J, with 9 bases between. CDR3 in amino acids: CASSLVEGPYEQYF. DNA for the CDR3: TGCGCCAGCAGCTTGGTGGAGGGCCCCTACGAGCAGTACTTC.

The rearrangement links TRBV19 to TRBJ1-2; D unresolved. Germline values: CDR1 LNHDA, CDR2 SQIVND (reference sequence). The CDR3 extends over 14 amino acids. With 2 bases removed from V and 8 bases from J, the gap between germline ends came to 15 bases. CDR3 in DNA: TGTGCCAGTAGTATATTACTCCTAGGGAGCGGCTACACCTTC. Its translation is CASSILLLGSGYTF. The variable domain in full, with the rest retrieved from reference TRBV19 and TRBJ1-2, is DGGITQSPKYLFRKEGQNVTLSCEQNLNHDAMYWYRQDPGQGLRLIYYSQIVNDFQKGDIAEGYSVSREKKESFPLTVTSAQKNPTAFYLCASSILLLGSGYTFGSGTRLTVV.

The CDR3 here is CASSPGAETQYF. The DNA for the CDR3 is TGTGCCAGCAGCCCCGGCGCGGAGACCCAGTACTTC. The chain has TRBV18 and TRBJ2-5; D is ambiguous. The CDR3 contains 12 residues. Germline assignment: CDR1 KGHSH and CDR2 LQKENI. The germline V and J ends were trimmed by 8 bases and 5 bases, with 12 bases remaining between them.

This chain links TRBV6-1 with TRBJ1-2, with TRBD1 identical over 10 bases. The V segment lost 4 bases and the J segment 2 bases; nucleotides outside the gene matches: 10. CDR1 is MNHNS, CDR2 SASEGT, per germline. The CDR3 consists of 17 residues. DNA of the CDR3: TGTGCCAGCAGTGTGGTGGGACAGGGGATCGGAAACTATGGCTACACCTTC. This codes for CASSVVGQGIGNYGYTF.

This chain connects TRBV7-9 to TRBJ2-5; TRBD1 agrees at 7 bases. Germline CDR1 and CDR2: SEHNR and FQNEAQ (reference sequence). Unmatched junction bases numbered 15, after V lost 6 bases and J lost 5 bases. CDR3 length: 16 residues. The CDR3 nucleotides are TGTGCCAGCAGTCTTACCCTCAGGGGGAGAGAGGAGACCCAGTACTTC. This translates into CASSLTLRGREETQYF.

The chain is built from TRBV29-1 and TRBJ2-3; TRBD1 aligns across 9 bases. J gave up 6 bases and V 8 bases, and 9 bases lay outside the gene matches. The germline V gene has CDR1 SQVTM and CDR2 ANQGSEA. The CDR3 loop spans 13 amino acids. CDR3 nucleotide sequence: TGCAGCATAAACAGGGGGCAGGGGGATACGCAGTATTTT. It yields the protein CSINRGQGDTQYF.

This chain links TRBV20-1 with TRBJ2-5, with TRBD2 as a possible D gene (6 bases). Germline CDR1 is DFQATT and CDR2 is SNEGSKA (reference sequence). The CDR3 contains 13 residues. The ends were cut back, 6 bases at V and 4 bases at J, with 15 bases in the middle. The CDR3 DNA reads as TGCAGTGCGGACCTCGGGGGAGCAGAGACCCAGTACTTC. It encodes CSADLGGAETQYF.

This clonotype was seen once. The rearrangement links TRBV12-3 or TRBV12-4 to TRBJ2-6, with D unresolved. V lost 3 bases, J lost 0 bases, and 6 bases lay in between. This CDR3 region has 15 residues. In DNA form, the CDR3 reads TGTGCCAGCAGTTTCAGTGGCTCTGGGGCCAACGTCCTGACTTTC. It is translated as CASSFSGSGANVLTF.

The CDR3 is CASSAHLGQGTDTQYF. CDR3 nucleotides: TGTGCCAGCAGTGCACACCTTGGACAGGGCACAGATACGCAGTATTTT. The rearrangement uses TRBV6-1 and TRBJ2-3, with 7 bases identical to TRBD1. The CDR3 consists of 16 residues. Germline V lookup: CDR1 MNHNS, CDR2 SASEGT. Trimming took 4 bases from V and 1 from J; bases not matched to a gene: 8.